These 23 T cell receptor beta chains were all obtained from the same sample, sequenced in a study of blood T cell repertoires in COVID-19. Using immunoSEQ multiplex PCR, the repertoire was profiled, and TCRdb retains in-frame clones only, with some absent. The sample consists of approximately 250,000 clones, less than 90% of them appearing once. Sequencing used peripheral blood. All receptors derive from a man between 25 and 39 years old with active or convalescent COVID-19.

The chain combines TRBV13 with TRBJ2-1, with 10 bases matching TRBD2. Germline CDR1 is PRHDT and CDR2 is FYEKMQ (reference sequence). CDR3 length equals 16 residues. The V gene end was trimmed by 5 bases and the J gene end by 0 bases; junction bases not matched to a gene: 4. CDR3 protein: CASSLIAGGSYNEQFF. The CDR3 region has the DNA TGTGCCAGCAGCCTAATAGCGGGGGGCTCCTACAATGAGCAGTTCTTC.

V is TRBV1 and J is TRBJ1-5. TRBV1 is annotated as a pseudogene. This CDR3 is 17 amino acids long. The CDR3 nucleotides read TGCACCAGCAGCCGAAAAACCGGGAGTCTTCACAATCAGCCCCAGCATTTT. Its translation is CTSSRKTGSLHNQPQHF.

This chain joins TRBV7-2 and TRBJ2-3; 9 nucleotides agree with TRBD2. The germline CDR1 and CDR2 sequences are SGHTA and FQGNSA. The CDR3 loop spans 17 amino acids. V lost 5 bases to trimming and J lost 4 bases; unmatched junction nucleotides: 13. CDR3 in amino acids: CASSLGATSGRSDTQYF. The CDR3 nucleotides read TGTGCCAGCAGCCTCGGTGCGACTAGCGGCCGATCAGATACGCAGTATTTT.

In its sample, this clone was seen a few times. This chain connects TRBV11-3 to TRBJ2-7; 12 nucleotides agree with TRBD1. The CDR3 extends over 14 amino acids. The trim removed 5 bases at V and 4 bases at J, leaving 3 bases unmatched. Germline V CDR1 and CDR2: SGHNT, YENEEA. The CDR3 nucleotides read TGTGCCAGCAGCCCGGGACAGGGGGCATACGAGCAGTACTTC. It translates to CASSPGQGAYEQYF.

The rearrangement uses TRBV5-4 and TRBJ1-2; 8 positions agree with TRBD1. V lost 4 bases to trimming and J lost 4 bases; unmatched junction nucleotides: 12. CDR3 length: 16 amino acids. Germline lookup yields CDR1 SGHNT and CDR2 YYREEE (reference sequence). The CDR3 DNA follows: TGTGCCAGCAGCCTTTTCTCGGGACAGGTTACCTATGGCTACACCTTC. Its translation is CASSLFSGQVTYGYTF.

This clone was observed a single time. The V gene is TRBV7-9, the J gene TRBJ1-5; TRBD1 matches 10 bases. The J segment lost 3 bases and the V segment lost 4 bases, leaving 6 bases of the junction unmatched. The V gene's germline CDR1 is SEHNR and CDR2 FQNEAQ (reference sequence). The CDR3 consists of 16 residues. The CDR3 bases are TGTGCCAGCAGCTCCGGGACAGGGGACGTCAATCAGCCCCAGCATTTT. Its protein is CASSSGTGDVNQPQHF.

The chain employs TRBV4-1 and TRBJ1-1, with TRBD1 matching over 11 bases. Trimming took 3 bases from V and 5 from J; bases not matched to a gene: 5. Looked up from germline, CDR1 is MGHRA and CDR2 is YSYEKL. The CDR3 length is 15 residues. The CDR3 DNA reads as TGCGCCAGCAGCCAGATCGGGACAGGGGGGACTGAAGCTTTCTTT. It codes for CASSQIGTGGTEAFF.

The V and J genes are TRBV15 and TRBJ2-7; 8 bases align to TRBD2. The CDR3 runs 14 residues. Germline V gives CDR1 LNHNV, CDR2 YYDKDF (reference sequence). Trimming removed 3 bases from V and 4 bases from J; junction bases left unmatched: 5. The CDR3 bases are TGTGCCACCAGCAGGGGAGCGGGGGCTTACGAGCAGTACTTC. This codes for CATSRGAGAYEQYF.

The chain has TRBV27 and TRBJ2-3; TRBD2 matches 13 bases. The CDR3 extends over 20 amino acids. Germline CDR1 is MNHEY and CDR2 is SMNVEV (reference sequence). Losses at the gene ends were 4 bases for V and 2 bases for J; bases not matched to a gene: 15. Written as DNA, the CDR3 is TGTGCCAGCAGTTCGCCAGCCCGACTAGCGGGGGGCGAGTCCACAGATACGCAGTATTTT. Protein product: CASSSPARLAGGESTDTQYF.

The V and J genes are TRBV12-3 or TRBV12-4 and TRBJ2-7, with 9 nucleotides matching TRBD2. The junction had 7 bases not matched to a gene; V was cut back by 8 bases and J by 5 bases. The CDR3 contains 13 residues. This CDR3 reads CASSSGITDEQYF. For the CDR3, the DNA is TGTGCCAGCTCTAGCGGGATAACGGACGAGCAGTACTTC.

The CDR3 nucleotides are TGTGCCAGCAGCGCCGGGACAGCCTATGAAAAACTGTTTTTT. This encodes CASSAGTAYEKLFF. V gene TRBV9 combines with J gene TRBJ1-4; 7 bases are shared with TRBD1. The germline V gene has CDR1 SGDLS and CDR2 YYNGEE. Germline trimming cut 3 bases from V and 6 bases from J; bases unmatched to any gene: 5. The CDR3 is made up of 14 amino acids.

The genes are TRBV7-6 and TRBJ2-2; 7 nucleotides match TRBD2. The V gene end was trimmed by 4 bases and the J gene end by 5 bases; junction bases not matched to a gene: 10. CDR3 length: 16 residues. The germline CDR1 and CDR2 sequences are SGHVS and FNYEAQ. The CDR3 sequence is CASSSQAGGNTGELFF. The CDR3 DNA reads as TGTGCCAGCAGCTCTCAAGCCGGGGGGAATACCGGGGAGCTGTTTTTT.

The J gene is TRBJ1-1, the V gene TRBV28; no reliable D call. This CDR3 is built from 13 residues. V was pared by 3 bases and J by 2 bases, with 7 bases between. The germline V gene encodes CDR1 MDHEN and CDR2 SYDVKM. The CDR3 sequence: CASSFHLNTEAFF. The CDR3 DNA sequence: TGTGCCAGCAGTTTCCACCTAAACACTGAAGCTTTCTTT. The full variable domain, with the rest looked up from reference TRBV28 and TRBJ1-1, is DVKVTQSSRYLVKRTGEKVFLECVQDMDHENMFWYRQDPGLGLRLIYFSYDVKMKEKGDIPEGYSVSREKKERFSLILESASTNQTSMYLCASSFHLNTEAFFGQGTRLTVV.

The chain carries TRBV15 and TRBJ1-1; D is perhaps TRBD1 (5 bases). Germline V lookup: CDR1 LNHNV, CDR2 YYDKDF (reference sequence). With 5 bases removed from V and 11 bases from J, the gap between germline ends came to 15 bases. The CDR3 has 12 amino acids. The CDR3 loop is CATSAATGWAFF. The DNA of the CDR3 is TGTGCCACCAGCGCTGCAACAGGATGGGCTTTCTTT.

The V and J genes are TRBV7-2 and TRBJ1-5, with TRBD1 identical over 8 bases. The germline gives CDR1 SGHTA, CDR2 FQGNSA. V was clipped by 4 bases and J by 4 bases; unmatched bases: 9. There are 16 residues in the CDR3. Here the CDR3 reads CASSSRTGPSNQPQHF. As DNA, the CDR3 is TGTGCCAGCAGCTCTCGGACAGGGCCCAGTAATCAGCCCCAGCATTTT.

This clone has a handful of counts. V is TRBV4-1 and J is TRBJ1-4; maybe TRBD1 (6 bases). V lost 4 bases to trimming and J lost 8 bases, with 14 bases between them. The CDR3 sequence is 14 residues long. The germline V gene has CDR1 MGHRA and CDR2 YSYEKL. The CDR3 DNA reads as TGCGCCAGCAGCCCAGGGGACCACAGCGAAAAACTGTTTTTT. Translated: CASSPGDHSEKLFF.

The CDR3 sequence is CASGEAGQSAYNEQFF. The CDR3 DNA sequence: TGCGCCAGCGGTGAGGCGGGGCAAAGCGCCTACAATGAGCAGTTCTTC. The rearrangement links TRBV5-1 to TRBJ2-1; a weak D match, TRBD2 (6 bases). V was shortened by 7 bases and J by 2 bases, with 19 bases between the two germline ends. The CDR3 contains 16 residues. CDR1 is SGHRS and CDR2 is YFSETQ in the germline V gene.

V is TRBV19 and J is TRBJ1-2, with TRBD1 matching over 9 bases. Trimming took 3 bases from V and 7 from J; bases not matched to a gene: 6. The CDR3 covers 14 residues. Germline loops: CDR1 LNHDA, CDR2 SQIVND (reference sequence). CDR3 in DNA: TGTGCCAGTAGTATCCCACAGGGGGCGCCTGGCTACACCTTC. This codes for CASSIPQGAPGYTF.

The rearrangement joins TRBV5-1 to TRBJ2-7; maybe TRBD1 (6 bases). The V end was cut by 2 bases, the J end by 0 bases, with 21 bases between. Germline-derived CDR1 and CDR2 are SGHRS and YFSETQ. The CDR3 runs to 18 residues. DNA of the CDR3: TGCGCCAGCAGCTTTTTTGGGCCTTTCCAGGGGTCCTCCTACGAGCAGTACTTC. Protein sequence: CASSFFGPFQGSSYEQYF. The entire variable domain, with the rest obtained from reference TRBV5-1 and TRBJ2-7, is as follows: KAGVTQTPRYLIKTRGQQVTLSCSPISGHRSVSWYQQTPGQGLQFLFEYFSETQRNKGNFPGRFSGRQFSNSRSEMNVSTLELGDSALYLCASSFFGPFQGSSYEQYFGPGTRLTVT.

The CDR3 here is CASEPRTGWNSGANVLTF. The CDR3 DNA is TGCGCCAGCGAACCTCGGACAGGGTGGAACTCTGGGGCCAACGTCCTGACTTTC. The chain couples TRBV5-1 to TRBJ2-6, with 8 bases that match TRBD1. With V trimmed by 7 bases and J by 0 bases, 12 bases remained unmatched. This CDR3 contains 18 residues. Germline loops: CDR1 SGHRS, CDR2 YFSETQ.

The V call is TRBV18, the J call TRBJ2-7; 9 bases agree with TRBD1. Germline V gene data show CDR1 as KGHSH and CDR2 as LQKENI. This CDR3 contains 17 residues. J was trimmed by 6 bases and V by 4 bases; bases with no gene match: 16. The DNA of the CDR3 is TGTGCCAGCTCACTTAATAACAGGGGGCTGAGGAGCTCCGAGCAGTACTTC. This encodes CASSLNNRGLRSSEQYF.

A few counts support this clone. This sequence joins TRBV2 and TRBJ2-7; TRBD1 matches 9 bases. Germline V gene sequence: CDR1 SNHLY, CDR2 FYNNEI. V was pared by 3 bases and J by 1 base, with 4 bases of the junction left unmatched. The CDR3 totals 15 residues. In nucleotides, the CDR3 is TGTGCCAGCAGTGACGGGACAGGGTTATCCTACGAGCAGTACTTC. Its protein product is CASSDGTGLSYEQYF.

This clone came up a few times. The germline gene is not matched at one end of the junction; a read error may be the cause. The V call is TRBV5-8, the J call TRBJ1-1; no definite D call. The CDR3 spans 10 residues. The germline V gene encodes CDR1 SGHTS and CDR2 YDEGEE. The CDR3 is CASSFGAALF. CDR3 DNA sequence: TGTGCCAGCAGCTTCGGAGCCGCGCTCTTT.